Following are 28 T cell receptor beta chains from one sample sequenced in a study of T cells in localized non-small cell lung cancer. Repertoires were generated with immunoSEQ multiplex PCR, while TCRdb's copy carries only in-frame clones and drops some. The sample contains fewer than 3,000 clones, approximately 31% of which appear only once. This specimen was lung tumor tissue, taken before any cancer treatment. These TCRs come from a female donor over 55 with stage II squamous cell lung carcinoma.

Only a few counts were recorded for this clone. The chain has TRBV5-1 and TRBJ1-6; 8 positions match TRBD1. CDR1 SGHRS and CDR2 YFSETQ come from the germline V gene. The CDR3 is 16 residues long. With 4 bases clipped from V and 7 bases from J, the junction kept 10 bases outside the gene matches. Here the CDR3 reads CASSLAGTGVNSPLHF. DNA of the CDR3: TGCGCCAGCAGCCTCGCCGGGACAGGCGTAAATTCACCCCTCCACTTT.

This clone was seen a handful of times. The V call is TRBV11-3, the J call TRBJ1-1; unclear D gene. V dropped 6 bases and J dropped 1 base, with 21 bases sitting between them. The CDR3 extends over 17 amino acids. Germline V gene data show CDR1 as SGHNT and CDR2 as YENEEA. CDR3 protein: CASRKEGVVGRNTEAFF. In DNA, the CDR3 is TGTGCCAGCAGGAAAGAGGGTGTCGTGGGTAGGAACACTGAAGCTTTCTTT.

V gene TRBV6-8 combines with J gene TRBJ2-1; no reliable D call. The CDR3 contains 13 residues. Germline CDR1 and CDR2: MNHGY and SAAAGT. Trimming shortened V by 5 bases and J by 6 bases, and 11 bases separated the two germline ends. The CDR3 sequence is CASSESQINEQFF. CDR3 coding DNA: TGTGCCAGCAGTGAGAGCCAGATCAATGAGCAGTTCTTC.

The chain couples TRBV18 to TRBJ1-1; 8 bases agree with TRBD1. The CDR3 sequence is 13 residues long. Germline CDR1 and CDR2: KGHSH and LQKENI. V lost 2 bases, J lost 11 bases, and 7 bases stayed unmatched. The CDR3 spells CASSPDTGGEAFF. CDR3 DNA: TGTGCCAGCTCACCAGACACAGGGGGAGAGGCTTTCTTT.

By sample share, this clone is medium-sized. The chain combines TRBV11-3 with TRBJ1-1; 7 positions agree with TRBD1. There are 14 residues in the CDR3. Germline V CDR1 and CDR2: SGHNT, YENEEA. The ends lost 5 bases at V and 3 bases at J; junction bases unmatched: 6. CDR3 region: CASSLRTGYTEAFF. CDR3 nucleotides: TGTGCCAGCAGCCTTCGGACAGGTTACACTGAAGCTTTCTTT.

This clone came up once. The CDR3: CASSPRFDRTSNYGYTF. The CDR3 coding sequence is TGTGCCAGTAGCCCCAGATTCGACAGGACCTCTAACTATGGCTACACCTTC. The rearrangement links TRBV19 to TRBJ1-2; possible D gene TRBD1, 6 bases. The CDR3 sequence is 17 residues long. Germline V gives CDR1 LNHDA, CDR2 SQIVND (reference sequence). Deletions cut 6 bases from V and 0 bases from J, with 20 bases between.

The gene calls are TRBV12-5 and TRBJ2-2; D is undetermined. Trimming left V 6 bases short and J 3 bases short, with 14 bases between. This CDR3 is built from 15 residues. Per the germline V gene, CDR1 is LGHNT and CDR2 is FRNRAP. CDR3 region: CASGKRARDTGELFF. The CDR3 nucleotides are TGTGCTAGTGGCAAACGGGCCCGAGACACCGGGGAGCTGTTTTTT.

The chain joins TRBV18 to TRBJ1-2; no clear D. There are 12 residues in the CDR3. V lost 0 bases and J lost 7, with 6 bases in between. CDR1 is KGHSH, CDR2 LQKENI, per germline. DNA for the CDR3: TGTGCCAGCTCACCACCGAGTTCTGGCTACACCTTC. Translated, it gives CASSPPSSGYTF. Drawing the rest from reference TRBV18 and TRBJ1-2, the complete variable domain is NAGVMQNPRHLVRRRGQEARLRCSPMKGHSHVYWYRQLPEEGLKFMVYLQKENIIDESGMPKERFSAEFPKEGPSILRIQQVVRGDSAAYFCASSPPSSGYTFGSGTRLTVV.

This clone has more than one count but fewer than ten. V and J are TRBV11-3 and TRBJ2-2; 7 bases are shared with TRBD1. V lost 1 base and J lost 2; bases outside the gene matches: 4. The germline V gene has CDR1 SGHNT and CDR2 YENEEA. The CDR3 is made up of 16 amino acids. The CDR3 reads CASSLGQGANTGELFF. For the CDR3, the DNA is TGTGCCAGCAGCTTAGGACAGGGAGCTAACACCGGGGAGCTGTTTTTT.

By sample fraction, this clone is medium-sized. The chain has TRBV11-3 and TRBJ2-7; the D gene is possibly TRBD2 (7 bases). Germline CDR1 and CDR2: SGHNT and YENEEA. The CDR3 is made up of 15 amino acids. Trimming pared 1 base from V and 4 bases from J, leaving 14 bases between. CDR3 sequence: CASSLVWGGGYEQYF. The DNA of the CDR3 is TGTGCCAGCAGCTTAGTCTGGGGAGGGGGTTACGAGCAGTACTTC.

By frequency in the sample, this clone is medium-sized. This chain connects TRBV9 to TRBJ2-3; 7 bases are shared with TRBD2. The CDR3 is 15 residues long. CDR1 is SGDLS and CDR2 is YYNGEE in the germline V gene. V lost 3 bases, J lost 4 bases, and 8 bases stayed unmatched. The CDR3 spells CASSASGRGADTQYF. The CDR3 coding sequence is TGTGCCAGCAGCGCTAGCGGTCGGGGGGCAGATACGCAGTATTTT. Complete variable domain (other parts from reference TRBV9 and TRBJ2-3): DSGVTQTPKHLITATGQRVTLRCSPRSGDLSVYWYQQSLDQGLQFLIQYYNGEERAKGNILERFSAQQFPDLHSELNLSSLELGDSALYFCASSASGRGADTQYFGPGTRLTVL.

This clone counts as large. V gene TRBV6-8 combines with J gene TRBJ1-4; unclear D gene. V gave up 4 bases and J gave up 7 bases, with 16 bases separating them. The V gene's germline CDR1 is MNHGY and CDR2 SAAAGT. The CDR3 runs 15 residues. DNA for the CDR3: TGTGCCAGCAGTTCGCAAGGCTGGATGGGTGAAAAACTGTTTTTT. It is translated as CASSSQGWMGEKLFF.

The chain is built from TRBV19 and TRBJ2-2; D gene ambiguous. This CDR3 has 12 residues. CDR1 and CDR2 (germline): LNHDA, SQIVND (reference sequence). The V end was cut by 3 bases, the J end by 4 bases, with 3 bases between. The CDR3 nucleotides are TGTGCCAGTAGTATGATCACCGGGGAGCTGTTTTTT. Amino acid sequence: CASSMITGELFF.

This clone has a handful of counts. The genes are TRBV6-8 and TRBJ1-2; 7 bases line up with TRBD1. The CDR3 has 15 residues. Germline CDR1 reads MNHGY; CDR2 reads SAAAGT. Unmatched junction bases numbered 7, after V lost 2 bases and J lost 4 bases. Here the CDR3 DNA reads TGTGCCAGCAGTTACCGAGGACAGGTCCTCTATGGCTACACCTTC. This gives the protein CASSYRGQVLYGYTF.

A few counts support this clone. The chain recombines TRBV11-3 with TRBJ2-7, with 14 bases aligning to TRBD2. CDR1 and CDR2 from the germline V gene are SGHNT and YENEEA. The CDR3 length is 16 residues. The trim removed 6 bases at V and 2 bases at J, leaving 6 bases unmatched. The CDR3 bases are TGTGCCAGCAGTCCAGGACTAGCGGGGGGAACCTACGAGCAGTACTTC. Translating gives CASSPGLAGGTYEQYF.

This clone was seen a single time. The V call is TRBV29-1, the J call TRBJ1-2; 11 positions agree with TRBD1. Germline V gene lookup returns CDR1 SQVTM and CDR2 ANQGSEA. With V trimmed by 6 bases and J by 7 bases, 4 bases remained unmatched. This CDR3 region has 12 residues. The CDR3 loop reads CSVTGQGAGYTF. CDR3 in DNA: TGCAGCGTGACCGGACAGGGGGCTGGCTACACCTTC.

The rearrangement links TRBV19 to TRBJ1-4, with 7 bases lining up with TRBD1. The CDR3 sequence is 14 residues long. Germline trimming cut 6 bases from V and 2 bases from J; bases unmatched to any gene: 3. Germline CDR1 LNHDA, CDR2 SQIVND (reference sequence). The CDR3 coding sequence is TGTGCCAGTAGGCCGACAGGGACTAATGAAAAACTGTTTTTT. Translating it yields CASRPTGTNEKLFF. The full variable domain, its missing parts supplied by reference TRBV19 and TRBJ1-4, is DGGITQSPKYLFRKEGQNVTLSCEQNLNHDAMYWYRQDPGQGLRLIYYSQIVNDFQKGDIAEGYSVSREKKESFPLTVTSAQKNPTAFYLCASRPTGTNEKLFFGSGTQLSVL.

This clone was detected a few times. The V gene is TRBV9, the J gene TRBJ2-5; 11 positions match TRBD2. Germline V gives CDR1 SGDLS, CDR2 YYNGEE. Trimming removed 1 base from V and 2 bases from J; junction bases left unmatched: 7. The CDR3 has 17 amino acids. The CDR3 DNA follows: TGTGCCAGCAGCGTATCTGCTAGCGGGGGGCCACAAGAGACCCAGTACTTC. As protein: CASSVSASGGPQETQYF.

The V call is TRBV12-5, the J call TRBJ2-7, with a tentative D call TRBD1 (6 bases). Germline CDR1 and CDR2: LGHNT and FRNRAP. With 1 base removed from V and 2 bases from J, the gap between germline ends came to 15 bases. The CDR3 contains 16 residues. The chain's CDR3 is CASGLAAGTRTYEQYF. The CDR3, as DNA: TGTGCTAGTGGTTTGGCCGCCGGGACAAGGACCTACGAGCAGTACTTC.

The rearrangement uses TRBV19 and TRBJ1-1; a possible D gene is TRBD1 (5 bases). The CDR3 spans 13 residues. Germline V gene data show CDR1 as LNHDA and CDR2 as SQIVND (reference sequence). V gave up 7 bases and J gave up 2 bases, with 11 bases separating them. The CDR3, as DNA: TGTGCCAGTACCCGGGACGCCAACACTGAAGCTTTCTTT. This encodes CASTRDANTEAFF.

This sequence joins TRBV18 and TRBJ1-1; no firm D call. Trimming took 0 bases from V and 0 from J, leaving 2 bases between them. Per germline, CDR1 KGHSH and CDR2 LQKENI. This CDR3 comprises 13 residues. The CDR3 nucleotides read TGTGCCAGCTCACCACCCATGAACACTGAAGCTTTCTTT. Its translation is CASSPPMNTEAFF. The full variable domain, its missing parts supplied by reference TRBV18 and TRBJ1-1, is NAGVMQNPRHLVRRRGQEARLRCSPMKGHSHVYWYRQLPEEGLKFMVYLQKENIIDESGMPKERFSAEFPKEGPSILRIQQVVRGDSAAYFCASSPPMNTEAFFGQGTRLTVV.

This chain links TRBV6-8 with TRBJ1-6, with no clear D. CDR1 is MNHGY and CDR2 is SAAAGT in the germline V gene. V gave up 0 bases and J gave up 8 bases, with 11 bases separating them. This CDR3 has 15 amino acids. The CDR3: CASSYSMLRDSPLHF. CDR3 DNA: TGTGCCAGCAGTTACTCGATGTTGAGGGATTCACCCCTCCACTTT.

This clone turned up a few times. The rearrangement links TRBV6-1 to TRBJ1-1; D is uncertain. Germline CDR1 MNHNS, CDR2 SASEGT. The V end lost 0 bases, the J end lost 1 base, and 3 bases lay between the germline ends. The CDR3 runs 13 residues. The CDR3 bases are TGTGCCAGCAGTGAAGCCAGGAACACTGAAGCTTTCTTT. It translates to CASSEARNTEAFF.

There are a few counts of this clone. CDR3 DNA: TGTGCCAGCAGGGCAGGCTCCTACGAGCAGTACTTC. It codes for CASRAGSYEQYF. The genes are TRBV6-8 and TRBJ2-7, with unresolved D. Per germline, CDR1 MNHGY and CDR2 SAAAGT. This CDR3 has 12 residues. V dropped 6 bases and J dropped 0 bases, with 6 bases sitting between them.

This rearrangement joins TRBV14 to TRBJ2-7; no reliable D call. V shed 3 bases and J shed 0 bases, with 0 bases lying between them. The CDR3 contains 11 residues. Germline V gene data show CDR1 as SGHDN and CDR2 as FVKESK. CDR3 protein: CASSHSYEQYF. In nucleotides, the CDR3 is TGTGCCAGCAGCCACTCCTACGAGCAGTACTTC.

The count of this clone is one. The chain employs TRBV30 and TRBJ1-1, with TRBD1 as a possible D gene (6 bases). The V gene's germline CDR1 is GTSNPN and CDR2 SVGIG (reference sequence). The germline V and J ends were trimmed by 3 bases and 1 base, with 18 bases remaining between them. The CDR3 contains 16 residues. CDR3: CAWSLRSGHSNTEAFF. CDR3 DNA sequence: TGTGCCTGGAGCCTACGCTCGGGACATTCGAACACTGAAGCTTTCTTT.

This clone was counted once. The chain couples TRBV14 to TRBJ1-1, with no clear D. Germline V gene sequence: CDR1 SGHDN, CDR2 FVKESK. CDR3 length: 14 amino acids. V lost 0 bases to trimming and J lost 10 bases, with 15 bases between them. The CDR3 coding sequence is TGTGCCAGCAGCCAAGATCCGGGAAGATGGGTAGCTTTCTTT. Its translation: CASSQDPGRWVAFF.

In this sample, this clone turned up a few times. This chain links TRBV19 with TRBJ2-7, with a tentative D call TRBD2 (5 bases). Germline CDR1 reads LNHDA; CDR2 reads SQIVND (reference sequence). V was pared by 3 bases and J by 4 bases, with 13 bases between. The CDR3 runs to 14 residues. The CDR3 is CASSIAGGTYEQYF. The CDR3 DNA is TGTGCCAGTAGTATCGCAGGAGGTACTTACGAGCAGTACTTC.